This section outlines one T cell receptor beta chain sequence together with its context. Its antigen is undetermined. The data stem from a study of T cell clonotyping in hematopoietic cell transplantation. Study-level findings and limits: After transplant, recipient diversity fell while pathologically expanded clonotypes grew through day 180.

The CDR3 has 20 residues. CDR1 is SGDLS, CDR2 YYNGEE, per germline. Trimming shortened V by 0 bases and J by 2 bases, and 26 bases separated the two germline ends. Time point given: recipient sample about 28 days before transplant, after cytoreduction. The data were produced by immunoSEQ multiplex PCR, yet TCRdb's version contains in-frame clones alone and is incomplete. The sample lists about 27,000 clones, over 60% occurring once. This TCR came from a man between 45 and 60 years old with myelodysplastic syndrome. Some clones in this sample may be carry-over from other donors' samples. The source material was peripheral blood mononuclear cells, sampled before stem cell transplant. The chain links TRBV9 to TRBJ1-1; D perhaps matches TRBD1 (6 bases). The CDR3 spells CASSVGHSVDRGRINTEAFF. The CDR3 bases are TGTGCCAGCAGCGTAGGTCATTCGGTGGATAGGGGGAGGATTAACACTGAAGCTTTCTTT.